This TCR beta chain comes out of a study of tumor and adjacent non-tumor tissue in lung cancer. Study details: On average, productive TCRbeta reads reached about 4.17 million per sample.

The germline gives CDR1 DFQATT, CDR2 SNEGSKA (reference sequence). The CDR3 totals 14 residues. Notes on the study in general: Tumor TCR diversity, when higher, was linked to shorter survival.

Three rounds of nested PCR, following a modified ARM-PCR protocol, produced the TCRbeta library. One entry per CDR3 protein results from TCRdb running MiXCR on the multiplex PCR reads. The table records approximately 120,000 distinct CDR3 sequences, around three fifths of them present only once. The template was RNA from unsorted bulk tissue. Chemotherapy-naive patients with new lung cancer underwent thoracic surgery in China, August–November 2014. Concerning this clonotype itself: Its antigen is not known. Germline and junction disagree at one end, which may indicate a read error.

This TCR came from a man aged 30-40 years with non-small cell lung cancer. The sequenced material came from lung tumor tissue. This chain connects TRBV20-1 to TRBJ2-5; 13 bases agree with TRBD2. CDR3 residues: CNASGLAGAETQYF. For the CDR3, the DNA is TGCAATGCTAGCGGACTAGCGGGAGCGGAGACCCAGTACTTC.